This T cell receptor (beta chain) came from a study of T cells after yellow fever vaccination. Points from the study as a whole: Abundant clonotypes from the bulk population could contaminate FACS-sorted repertoires.

One entry per CDR3 protein results from TCRdb running MiXCR on the 5' RACE reads. The top ten hold around 24% of the sample, which has about 310,000 distinct CDR3 sequences, roughly 4% seen once. V dropped 10 bases and J dropped 1 base, with 19 bases sitting between them. This CDR3 region has 15 residues. Germline values: CDR1 MNHEY, CDR2 SVGAGI. This clonotype was counted at least ten times. Antigen: not known. V and J are TRBV6-5 and TRBJ1-1, with D possibly matching TRBD1 (5 bases). The TCR originated in a man between 18 and 35 years old who received the YFV17D yellow fever vaccine. Source: PBMCs, taken on the day of the yellow fever booster vaccination. This CDR3 is CATWVWGLENTEAFF. CDR3 in DNA: TGTGCCACCTGGGTATGGGGGTTGGAGAACACTGAAGCTTTCTTT.